These 2 T cell receptor beta chains came from one sample sequenced in a study of cytomegalovirus exposure and HLA in healthy donors. Assay used: immunoSEQ multiplex PCR; TCRdb lists only in-frame clones, some missing. The sample has 120,000 or so clones; 89% are singletons. The source material was PBMCs. The receptor set was obtained from a woman aged 18-29 years in good health and CMV-seronegative.

The chain uses TRBV6-5 and TRBJ2-3, with D possibly matching TRBD1 (5 bases). Germline CDR1 is MNHEY and CDR2 is SVGAGI. The CDR3 loop spans 14 amino acids. Deletions cut 7 bases from V and 2 bases from J, with 13 bases between. CDR3 loop: CASTEQGSTDTQYF. The CDR3 DNA is TGTGCCAGCACGGAGCAGGGTTCCACAGATACGCAGTATTTT.

This chain uses TRBV5-4 with TRBJ2-5, with 13 nucleotides matching TRBD2. Germline loops: CDR1 SGHNT, CDR2 YYREEE (reference sequence). V gave up 4 bases and J gave up 7 bases; unmatched junction bases: 13. This CDR3 comprises 17 residues. The CDR3 sequence is CASSRGLAGAHEGTQYF. Here the CDR3 DNA reads TGTGCCAGCAGCCGAGGACTAGCGGGAGCCCATGAAGGGACCCAGTACTTC.